The 10 T cell receptor beta chains presented below share a single source sample, sequenced in a study of T cells in Graves' hyperthyroidism and ophthalmopathy. It was RNA transcripts that yielded the amplified TCR beta CDR3 regions. The HTBI set primed first-round TCR CDR3 RT-PCR. TCRdb used MiXCR to reprocess the multiplex PCR reads, holding one entry per CDR3 protein. The sample contains over 500,000 distinct CDR3 sequences, 17% of which appear only once. Sequencing input: blood. Receptor source: a woman aged 18-29 years with Graves' ophthalmopathy.

This clonotype was seen at least ten times. The chain uses TRBV11-2 and TRBJ2-7, with D possibly TRBD2 on 5 matching bases. The CDR3 contains 16 residues. The germline V gene encodes CDR1 SGHAT and CDR2 FQNNGV. V was shortened by 3 bases and J by 6 bases, with 21 bases between the two germline ends. CDR3 residues: CASSFPRRLAGSEQYF. The CDR3 nucleotides read TGTGCCAGCAGCTTTCCACGAAGGCTAGCTGGTAGCGAGCAGTACTTC.

This clonotype was picked up many times. The chain joins TRBV6-5 to TRBJ1-1; D might be TRBD1 (5 bases). The germline CDR1 and CDR2 sequences are MNHEY and SVGAGI. The germline V and J ends were trimmed by 2 bases and 11 bases, with 15 bases remaining between them. This CDR3 is built from 13 residues. This CDR3 is CASSYGTGSQAFF. Written as DNA, the CDR3 is TGTGCCAGCAGTTACGGCACAGGATCTCAGGCTTTCTTT.

The chain is built from TRBV7-9 and TRBJ1-6, with TRBD1 matching over 7 bases. Germline V lookup: CDR1 SEHNR, CDR2 FQNEAQ (reference sequence). The CDR3 runs to 14 residues. V dropped 5 bases and J dropped 7; count of bases not matched to a gene: 5. The CDR3 DNA follows: TGTGCCAGCAGCCAGACAGGGTCCAATTCACCCCTCCACTTT. Translating it yields CASSQTGSNSPLHF. The variable domain in full, completed from reference TRBV7-9 and TRBJ1-6, reads DTGVSQNPRHKITKRGQNVTFRCDPISEHNRLYWYRQTLGQGPEFLTYFQNEAQLEKSRLLSDRFSAERPKGSFSTLEIQRTEQGDSAMYLCASSQTGSNSPLHFGNGTRLTVT.

This clonotype came up many times. DNA of the CDR3: TGTGCCAGCAGCCAAGGAGGTCCCTACAATGAGCAGTTCTTC. Residues: CASSQGGPYNEQFF. The J gene is TRBJ2-1, the V gene TRBV6-1; tentative D call: TRBD2 (5 bases). The germline V gene has CDR1 MNHNS and CDR2 SASEGT. The CDR3 is 14 amino acids. V lost 6 bases and J lost 2, with 11 bases in between.

This clonotype was observed a few times. J is TRBJ1-2 and V is TRBV6-1; no clear D. V was cut by 10 bases and J by 2 bases, with 14 bases left in between. Germline lookup yields CDR1 MNHNS and CDR2 SASEGT. The CDR3 has 13 amino acids. DNA of the CDR3: TGTGCCACGGTGGACTCCGAGAACTATGGCTACACCTTC. Translated, it gives CATVDSENYGYTF.

The chain carries TRBV5-1 and TRBJ2-1; unclear D gene. Trimming shortened V by 1 base and J by 2 bases, and 13 bases separated the two germline ends. In germline, CDR1 is SGHRS, CDR2 YFSETQ. The CDR3 spans 16 residues. This chain's CDR3 is CASSLSPEITYNEQFF. In nucleotides, the CDR3 is TGCGCCAGCAGCTTGTCACCGGAAATCACCTACAATGAGCAGTTCTTC.

This rearrangement joins TRBV12-3 or TRBV12-4 to TRBJ2-1; the match to TRBD2 covers 10 bases. J lost 9 bases, V lost 2 bases, and 7 bases had no gene match. The CDR3 is 15 amino acids. The CDR3 loop is CASSLPLAGVGEQFF. DNA for the CDR3: TGTGCCAGCAGTTTACCGCTAGCGGGAGTCGGTGAGCAGTTCTTC.

This clonotype was counted many times. The chain employs TRBV12-3 or TRBV12-4 and TRBJ1-2, with D unclear. The CDR3 totals 15 residues. V gave up 2 bases and J gave up 1 base, with 11 bases separating them. In nucleotides, the CDR3 is TGTGCCAGCAGTTTAAACGGGGTGGTTAACTATGGCTACACCTTC. This gives the protein CASSLNGVVNYGYTF.

J is TRBJ1-6 and V is TRBV12-3 or TRBV12-4; TRBD1 aligns across 10 bases. Trimming at V came to 5 bases and at J to 5 bases, leaving 12 bases not matched to a gene. This CDR3 region has 18 residues. The CDR3 DNA sequence: TGTGCCAGCAGTATTCCGGGACAGGGGATTCGGGATAATTCACCCCTCCACTTT. It encodes CASSIPGQGIRDNSPLHF.

This clonotype was recorded at least ten times. The chain is built from TRBV6-2 or TRBV6-3 and TRBJ2-7; 10 bases are shared with TRBD2. The CDR3 is 14 residues long. Germline V lookup: CDR1 MNHEY, CDR2 SVGEGT. V trimming: 10 bases; J trimming: 4 bases; junction bases outside the gene matches: 10. In nucleotides, the CDR3 is TGTGCCACACACCCAGCGGGAGGGACGTACGAGCAGTACTTC. This translates into CATHPAGGTYEQYF.